This TCR beta chain stems from a study of human T cells and chemical hapten exposure. Study in general: Donors were sensitized with 2% DPC on the upper inner arm. Upper-back patches of 0.01% DPC were read at 6 days. Study-level points and caveats: No shift was seen in TCRs above 1 in 1000 frequency with DPC sensitization.

Losses at the gene ends were 6 bases for V and 0 bases for J; bases not matched to a gene: 11. The CDR3 contains 18 residues. Many counts were recorded for this clonotype. What it binds is unknown. Time point described: patch test 2, 6 weeks after DPC sensitization. Treatment denoted: therapeutic diphenylcyclopropenone sensitization with weekly scalp DPC. Someone pulled total RNA out of unfractionated whole blood. One entry per CDR3 protein results from TCRdb running MiXCR on the RACE reads. The repertoire has roughly 42,000 distinct CDR3 sequences, 9.5% to 10% of them found once; the top ten carry 11% to 15%.

This TCR was recovered from a young woman with alopecia areata. Some clones in this sample may be carry-over from other donors' samples. The sequencing used whole blood, collected in connection with sensitization to the hapten diphenylcyclopropenone (DPC). This chain joins TRBV12-3 or TRBV12-4 and TRBJ2-6, with TRBD1 matching 7 bases. CDR3 sequence: CASSGRDRGFSGANVLTF. DNA of the CDR3: TGTGCCAGCAGCGGCCGGGACAGAGGTTTCTCTGGGGCCAACGTCCTGACTTTC.